This T cell receptor (beta chain) was sequenced for a study of blood T cells in healthy people across ages (dated by TCRdb to about 2015). About the investigation overall: Template switching captured roughly one uniquely barcoded TCR beta cDNA molecule per two T cells in model experiments. Using the same blood draw, the study looked at two additional independent replicas of 1 million unique cDNA reads for two donors, one aged 18 to 29 and the other aged 80 or older. To track age-related changes in TCR beta repertoire diversity, the study relied on deep sequencing normalized with unique cDNA molecular identifiers. Four age groups were formed from the donors: young (average approximately 17 years), middle-aged (around 40), aged (roughly 58) and long-lived (about 75).

Broad study findings and their caveats: Estimates of total diversity based on one million sequenced T cells were considered lower bounds and underestimates. Donor CMV infection status was unknown, potentially confounding age-related changes in expanded clonotypes. As age increased, observed TCR beta diversity per million T cells dropped in a roughly linear way, and a significant reduction was already evident by age roughly 36. Bulk unsorted PBMC profiling prevented conclusive comparison of naive and antigen-experienced compartments. A strong correlation was found between observed TCR beta diversity and the percentage of naive T cells measured by flow cytometry. Compared with the aged group, more naive CD4+ T cells, fewer expanded clones and increased TCR diversity were shown by the long-lived group, suggesting age selection.

The library relied on 5' RACE. Sequencing instrument: Illumina HiSeq 2500. A second PCR of roughly 7 to 11 cycles was performed with a sample-barcoded 5' primer and a J-beta primer mix. A template-switch 5' adaptor carrying 12 random nucleotides introduced a unique molecular identifier onto each TCR beta cDNA molecule. At least 2.5 million CDR3-containing paired-end reads were obtained from each sample. First-strand cDNA synthesis was performed from all RNA using the Mint cDNA synthesis kit, with priming by a TRBC-specific oligonucleotide. All cDNA was treated with uracil-DNA glycosylase and then went through a first 18-cycle PCR with the universal primers M1SS and BC2_uni_R. As for the authors' bioinformatics: For normalization, 1 million high-quality reads were randomly selected from each sample, with every read carrying a distinct molecular identifier. Reads with shared molecular identifiers were discarded instead of being binned into consensus sequences. MiTCR, with a Q25 quality threshold and the strictest error-elimination algorithm, was used for CDR3 identification, clonotype clustering and error correction. A nonparametric unseen species model with Euler transformation was used to estimate a lower bound on total TCR beta diversity. The public reads were run again by TCRdb, first through fastp at Q25 and then through MiXCR, and only productive beta chains were kept. Merged by CDR3 protein, the rows form single entries marked with the most common genes and DNA. TCRdb, rather than the study authors, made the V and J calls. This sample gives approximately 780,000 distinct CDR3 sequences in total; approximately 24% of them show up just once. Together, the top ten hold 2.5% to 3.5% of the sample.

The V end gives up 5 bases and the J end 1 base, leaving 2 bases in the junction not matched to a gene. The germline V gene gives CDR1 as ENHRY and CDR2 as SYGVKD. The CDR3 measures 14 amino acids from cysteine to phenylalanine. Only CDR3 DNA remains: 42 bases, in frame from the first base. Concerning this clonotype: Its antigen is unknown. No base quality information exists; no much larger clone differs at one position.

The donors were under 40 Caucasian individuals from Russia, aged roughly 6 to 90 years, who were systemically healthy. About 9.6 milliliters of peripheral blood were collected from each donor into EDTA-treated Vacutainer tubes. Ficoll-Paque density-gradient centrifugation was used to isolate PBMCs, with at least 6 million obtained per sample. Trizol reagent was used to extract total RNA from PBMCs, with at least 5 micrograms per sample. For every donor, flow cytometry on a PBMC aliquot measured the percentage of naive CD45RAhigh/CD27high T cells. These sequences were also reported in another study, on T cells of mothers and their children. Reported in the second study: Nine systemically healthy Caucasian individuals, comprising three mothers and their six children, were included as donors. cDNA synthesis consumed the entire amount of extracted RNA, loaded at approximately 1.6 ug RNA in each 15 ul reaction. In the second PCR, sample barcodes and 2-4 random nucleotides were introduced via the M1S primer. More than 9 million TCR beta CDR3 reads were obtained from each mother, and some 3.3 million reads were obtained from each child. TCR recombination output is similarly shaped by thymic selection in related and unrelated pairs, with a minor effect exerted by inherited differences. Normalized repertoire overlap was always slightly but never significantly higher in related than unrelated mother-child pairs. No persistent microchimeric T cell clones were detected, at a sensitivity of around 97 clones per million clonotypes. Deep NGS was used in the study to compare the TCR beta repertoires of mothers and children and to look for features that separate related mother-child pairs from unrelated individuals. On average, the children were approximately 11 +/- 4 years old, while the mothers were around 40 +/- 4 years old. After adapter ligation was performed with NEBNext reagents, the libraries were sequenced on an Illumina HiSeq 2000 with 100+100 nt paired-end reads. To avoid cross-contamination, the mother libraries and the child libraries were prepared a month apart and sequenced in separate runs. Each donor had between about 500,000 and 2,100,000 distinct TCR beta clonotypes identified. Naive TCR beta clonotypes were estimated from low-frequency clonotypes matched to each donor's FACS-determined naive share, without sorting.

Recombination connected TRBV10-3 to TRBJ1-1; the junction holds 9 bases that match TRBD1. The TCR comes from a boy aged 5 to 17 in good health. Specimen: blood. The base sequence is TGTGCCATCAGTTGGGGACAGGGGAACACTGAAGCTTTCTTT. Its protein product is CAISWGQGNTEAFF.